This T cell receptor beta chain originates from a study of blood T cell repertoires in COVID-19. Across the whole study: Acute and convalescent COVID-19 specimens originated in the United States, Italy and Spain. Sources were T cells, B-cell-depleted T cells, or PBMCs; the material itself was cDNA or gDNA.

Study processing details: Estimated nucleated cell counts came from reference gene primer amplification. Here immunoSEQ multiplex PCR was the method, and the copy in TCRdb shows in-frame clones only, minus some. Clone size and V and J calls were adopted from that table, with D and trimming inferred from the DNA. Of about 46,000 clones listed, 75% to 90% are singletons. The CDR3 totals 16 residues. The germline V gene encodes CDR1 LNHDA and CDR2 SQIVND (reference sequence). Unmatched junction bases numbered 4, after V lost 1 base and J lost 2 bases. The source is a man aged 60 to 75 with active COVID-19. Sequenced sample: peripheral blood. The chain uses TRBV19 and TRBJ2-5, with TRBD2 matching over 10 bases. The CDR3 DNA is TGTGCCAGTAGTATAGTAATAGCGGGGGGTCAAGAGACCCAGTACTTC. As protein: CASSIVIAGGQETQYF.